Below are 17 T cell receptor beta chains sequenced from a single sample in a study of neurological immune-mediated disorders. Using its own MiXCR run on the 5' RACE reads, TCRdb lists one record per CDR3 protein. The table lists 65,000 to 80,000 distinct CDR3 sequences, around 4.8% of them singletons. The sequenced sample was PBMCs. These receptors were taken from a woman in her sixties or seventies with multiple sclerosis.

There are many counts of this clonotype. V usage is TRBV18 and J usage is TRBJ1-1; no reliable D call. CDR1 is KGHSH and CDR2 is LQKENI in the germline V gene. V was clipped by 2 bases and J by 6 bases, with 10 bases between them. The CDR3 loop spans 13 amino acids. The DNA of the CDR3 is TGTGCCAGCTCACCAGACAATAACGCTGAAGCTTTCTTT. Its protein product is CASSPDNNAEAFF.

In this sample, this clonotype turned up many times. V usage is TRBV7-2 and J usage is TRBJ2-4; 9 bases match TRBD1. Trimming cost V 4 bases and J 5 bases; bases outside gene matches: 15. Germline CDR1 is SGHTA and CDR2 is FQGNSA. This CDR3 region has 18 residues. The CDR3 sequence is CASSSPGQGTLFENIQYF. CDR3 nucleotide sequence: TGTGCCAGCAGCTCTCCGGGACAGGGCACCCTTTTCGAAAACATTCAGTACTTC.

The V and J genes are TRBV3-1 and TRBJ1-2; TRBD1 matches at 8 bases. There are 14 residues in the CDR3. Germline V lookup: CDR1 LGHDT, CDR2 YNNKEL (reference sequence). Trimming at V came to 3 bases and at J to 4 bases, leaving 4 bases not matched to a gene. The CDR3 bases are TGTGCCAGCAGCCAGGCCGGGACAGGCTATGGCTACACCTTC. Protein sequence: CASSQAGTGYGYTF. Variable domain in full (rest from reference TRBV3-1 and TRBJ1-2): DTAVSQTPKYLVTQMGNDKSIKCEQNLGHDTMYWYKQDSKKFLKIMFSYNNKELIINETVPNRFSPKSPDKAHLNLHINSLELGDSAVYFCASSQAGTGYGYTFGSGTRLTVV.

This clonotype was counted at least ten times. The chain is built from TRBV7-2 and TRBJ2-7; TRBD2 matches at 15 bases. Germline CDR1 reads SGHTA; CDR2 reads FQGNSA. V gave up 8 bases and J gave up 7 bases; unmatched junction bases: 6. The CDR3 has 14 amino acids. The CDR3 DNA follows: TGTGCCAGCCGCCCGGGGACTAGCGGGGGGGAGCAGTACTTC. The encoded protein is CASRPGTSGGEQYF.

This clonotype was picked up many times. This chain joins TRBV20-1 and TRBJ2-4, with D tentatively TRBD2 (6 bases). CDR3 length: 16 amino acids. CDR1 DFQATT and CDR2 SNEGSKA come from the germline V gene (reference sequence). V lost 0 bases and J lost 2, with 14 bases in between. CDR3 protein: CSAREEGRKTKNIQYF. The CDR3 nucleotides are TGCAGTGCTAGAGAGGAGGGAAGGAAGACCAAAAACATTCAGTACTTC.

This clonotype was seen at least ten times. The rearrangement joins TRBV7-9 to TRBJ1-1; D is uncertain. CDR1 is SEHNR, CDR2 FQNEAQ, per germline (reference sequence). The CDR3 spans 11 residues. The V end lost 5 bases, the J end lost 8 bases, and 9 bases lay between the germline ends. The DNA for the CDR3 is TGTGCCAGCAGCCCCGGCCCCGAAGCTTTCTTT. The encoded protein is CASSPGPEAFF.

This clonotype was seen repeatedly, ten times or more. The chain links TRBV18 to TRBJ2-7; unclear D gene. V was clipped by 3 bases and J by 3 bases, with 6 bases between them. CDR3 size: 12 residues. Per germline, CDR1 KGHSH and CDR2 LQKENI. The CDR3 DNA sequence: TGTGCCAGCTCACCGTCTGACTACGAGCAGTACTTC. Amino acids: CASSPSDYEQYF.

The J gene is TRBJ2-1, the V gene TRBV7-9; weak D call: TRBD2 (5 bases). This CDR3 has 14 residues. V lost 4 bases and J lost 6, with 13 bases in between. Germline CDR1 SEHNR, CDR2 FQNEAQ (reference sequence). Here the CDR3 reads CASSSAGSANEQFF. CDR3 DNA: TGTGCCAGCAGCTCCGCTGGTAGCGCCAATGAGCAGTTCTTC.

This clonotype was found many times. V usage is TRBV6-2 or TRBV6-3 and J usage is TRBJ2-1, with D possibly being TRBD1 (5 bases). The V gene's germline CDR1 is MNHEY and CDR2 SVGEGT. The CDR3 consists of 14 residues. With 2 bases removed from V and 8 bases from J, the gap between germline ends came to 13 bases. The CDR3 region is CASSYVGRVDEQFF. CDR3 DNA sequence: TGTGCCAGCAGTTACGTCGGCAGGGTCGATGAGCAGTTCTTC.

This clonotype has ten or more counts. The chain uses TRBV6-2 or TRBV6-3 and TRBJ2-1, with TRBD1 as a possible D gene (6 bases). V was shortened by 4 bases and J by 0 bases, with 19 bases between the two germline ends. Germline V gives CDR1 MNHEY, CDR2 SVGEGT. The CDR3 runs to 18 residues. The CDR3 protein is CASSSRVSTGSSYNEQFF. DNA of the CDR3: TGTGCCAGCAGTTCAAGGGTATCGACAGGCAGCTCCTACAATGAGCAGTTCTTC.

This clonotype has ten or more counts. The V and J genes are TRBV25-1 and TRBJ2-1; 10 bases are a match to TRBD2. V shed 1 base, J shed 4 bases, and the junction held 4 bases outside the gene matches. Germline V gene data show CDR1 as MGHDK and CDR2 as SYGVNS. The CDR3 is made up of 16 amino acids. As DNA, the CDR3 is TGTGCCAGCAGTGAATCTGGTAGCGGGAGGTACAATGAGCAGTTCTTC. As protein: CASSESGSGRYNEQFF.

At least ten counts were recorded for this clonotype. J is TRBJ2-2 and V is TRBV3-1; TRBD2 matches 10 bases. Germline V lookup: CDR1 LGHDT, CDR2 YNNKEL (reference sequence). CDR3 size: 16 residues. V was pared by 5 bases and J by 7 bases, with 10 bases of the junction left unmatched. The CDR3: CASSSHLAGVGGELFF. As DNA, the CDR3 is TGTGCCAGCAGCTCTCACCTAGCGGGAGTAGGCGGGGAGCTGTTTTTT.

In its sample, this clonotype was seen a few times. This chain links TRBV7-9 with TRBJ2-4; D is perhaps TRBD1 (7 bases). V was shortened by 1 base and J by 12 bases, with 19 bases between the two germline ends. The CDR3 runs to 15 residues. Germline V CDR1 and CDR2: SEHNR, FQNEAQ (reference sequence). The chain's CDR3 is CASSLDESRGAGQYF. The CDR3 DNA reads as TGTGCCAGCAGCTTAGACGAAAGCAGGGGGGCCGGTCAGTACTTC.

The chain employs TRBV4-3 and TRBJ1-2; a weak D match, TRBD1 (5 bases). Trimming removed 0 bases from V and 5 bases from J, with 13 bases in between. The CDR3 runs 15 residues. The V gene's germline CDR1 is LGHNA and CDR2 YSLEER. This CDR3 is CASSQDIGVVYGYTF. DNA for the CDR3: TGCGCCAGCAGCCAAGATATAGGGGTTGTGTATGGCTACACCTTC.

In its sample, this clonotype was seen many times. The chain has TRBV5-1 and TRBJ1-2; 8 nucleotides align to TRBD1. Trimming took 1 base from V and 3 from J; bases not matched to a gene: 5. CDR3 length: 15 residues. CDR1 and CDR2 from the germline V gene are SGHRS and YFSETQ. The CDR3 DNA follows: TGCGCCAGCAGCTTGAATCCAGGGGGCGACTATGGCTACACCTTC. Translating gives CASSLNPGGDYGYTF.

This clonotype was observed many times. The chain has TRBV27 and TRBJ2-6; the match to TRBD1 covers 7 bases. V lost 1 base and J lost 2; bases outside the gene matches: 2. The V gene's germline CDR1 is MNHEY and CDR2 SMNVEV (reference sequence). This CDR3 is 16 amino acids long. The CDR3 DNA is TGTGCCAGCAGTTTATACACAGGGGCTGGGGCCAACGTCCTGACTTTC. This gives the protein CASSLYTGAGANVLTF.

This clonotype appeared many times. The chain couples TRBV7-2 to TRBJ2-3; D is tentatively TRBD1 or TRBD2 (5 bases each). This CDR3 has 14 residues. Germline V gene sequence: CDR1 SGHTA, CDR2 FQGNSA. The V and J ends lost 4 bases and 11 bases respectively, with 19 bases between them. CDR3 sequence: CASSSTGTASGQYF. In DNA form, the CDR3 reads TGTGCCAGCAGCTCGACCGGGACCGCGTCGGGGCAGTATTTT. The whole variable domain, remainder taken from reference TRBV7-2 and TRBJ2-3, is GAGVSQSPSNKVTEKGKDVELRCDPISGHTALYWYRQSLGQGLEFLIYFQGNSAPDKSGLPSDRFSAERTGGSVSTLTIQRTQQEDSAVYLCASSSTGTASGQYFGPGTRLTVL.